Listed here is a single T cell receptor (beta chain). This sample is part of a study of blood T cell repertoires in COVID-19. Across the study: Researchers got acute and convalescent COVID-19 samples from the United States, Italy and Spain. Nucleic acid was either cDNA or gDNA, and it came from T cells, B-cell-depleted T cells, or PBMCs.

The CDR3 length is 16 residues. The germline V gene has CDR1 SGHAT and CDR2 FQNNGV. The trim removed 4 bases at V and 4 bases at J, leaving 10 bases unmatched. This table comes from immunoSEQ multiplex PCR, and its TCRdb copy is limited to in-frame clones, with some not included. In the table there are 13,000 to 15,000 clones, over 70% of which are singletons. The sample consisted of peripheral blood. The chain combines TRBV11-2 with TRBJ1-5; TRBD1 matches 7 bases. This receptor was obtained from a human donor in a cohort sampled during active COVID-19. CDR3 nucleotides: TGTGCCAGCAGCTCAGGGGAGGCAGGGGGTAATCAGCCCCAGCATTTT. Amino acids: CASSSGEAGGNQPQHF. Complete variable domain (other parts from reference TRBV11-2 and TRBJ1-5): EAGVAQSPRYKIIEKRQSVAFWCNPISGHATLYWYQQILGQGPKLLIQFQNNGVVDDSQLPKDRFSAERLKGVDSTLKIQPAKLEDSAVYLCASSSGEAGGNQPQHFGDGTRLSIL.